The rows below give T cell receptor beta chains drawn from one sample of a study of T cell responses to AZD1222 COVID-19 vaccine. The protocol was immunoSEQ multiplex PCR, while the TCRdb copy is restricted to in-frame clones and leaves out a portion. The sample holds approximately 100,000 clones, approximately 96% seen once. The sample here was peripheral blood, taken on day 0 of AZD1222 vaccination. The receptors come from an adult in good health. The CDR3 runs from the conserved cysteine through the conserved F or W. Each record gives: J gene, clone size, D gene, V gene, CDR3 DNA, CDR3 protein. The D gene is left open where the match is weak. Rows give clone size only sometimes, using once, few, many, or a class for an expanded clone.

J gene: TRBJ2-3; clone size: .; D gene: .; V gene: TRBV15; CDR3 DNA: TGTGCCACCAGCAGAGGACTTACGGATACGCAGTATTTT; CDR3 protein: CATSRGLTDTQYF
J gene: TRBJ1-5; clone size: .; D gene: .; V gene: TRBV30; CDR3 DNA: TGTGCCTGGACAAAGGGGCTGGAATCTCAGCCCCAGCATTTT; CDR3 protein: CAWTKGLESQPQHF
J gene: TRBJ2-2; clone size: .; D gene: .; V gene: TRBV6-6; CDR3 DNA: TGTGCCAGCAGTTACCCGACAGGTCCCTACGCCGGGGAGCTGTTTTTT; CDR3 protein: CASSYPTGPYAGELFF
J gene: TRBJ1-5; clone size: .; D gene: .; V gene: TRBV5-6; CDR3 DNA: TGTGCCAGCAGCCTGTTAAATCAGCCCCAGCATTTT; CDR3 protein: CASSLLNQPQHF
J gene: TRBJ1-2; clone size: .; D gene: TRBD1; V gene: TRBV2; CDR3 DNA: TGTGCCAGCAGAACCAATGACAGGGTAGGACCTGGCTACACCTTC; CDR3 protein: CASRTNDRVGPGYTF
J gene: TRBJ1-3; clone size: .; D gene: TRBD1; V gene: TRBV7-6; CDR3 DNA: TGTGCCAGCAGCCGCGGGACAGTAGGAAACACCATATATTTT; CDR3 protein: CASSRGTVGNTIYF
J gene: TRBJ1-2; clone size: .; D gene: .; V gene: TRBV29-1; CDR3 DNA: TGCAGCGTTTCCGCTAACTATGGCTACACCTTC; CDR3 protein: CSVSANYGYTF
J gene: TRBJ1-2; clone size: .; D gene: TRBD1; V gene: TRBV27; CDR3 DNA: TGTGCCAGCAGGGCTCAGGGGGCGTACTATGGCTACACCTTC; CDR3 protein: CASRAQGAYYGYTF
J gene: TRBJ2-2; clone size: .; D gene: TRBD2; V gene: TRBV4-1; CDR3 DNA: TGCGCCAGCAGCCAAGCTCCTGGCGGGAGGGGCACCGGGGAGCTGTTTTTT; CDR3 protein: CASSQAPGGRGTGELFF
J gene: TRBJ1-2; clone size: once; D gene: .; V gene: TRBV13; CDR3 DNA: TGTGCCAGCAGCCTGAACTTCGAGCATGGCTACACCTTC; CDR3 protein: CASSLNFEHGYTF
J gene: TRBJ1-1; clone size: .; D gene: .; V gene: TRBV6-6; CDR3 DNA: TGTGCCAGCAGGGGTATTCGGTCCCTGAACACTGAAGCTTTCTTT; CDR3 protein: CASRGIRSLNTEAFF
J gene: TRBJ1-3; clone size: .; D gene: .; V gene: TRBV7-9; CDR3 DNA: TGTGCCAGCAGCAGAGACTTGGACACCATATATTTT; CDR3 protein: CASSRDLDTIYF
J gene: TRBJ1-2; clone size: .; D gene: .; V gene: TRBV14; CDR3 DNA: TGTGCCAGCAGCTCCGGAGGGGGGGGAGATGGCTACACCTTC; CDR3 protein: CASSSGGGGDGYTF
J gene: TRBJ1-2; clone size: .; D gene: .; V gene: TRBV6-1; CDR3 DNA: TGTGCCAGCAGTGGCGGAGGGATCCGTAGTCGTGATGGCTACACCTTC; CDR3 protein: CASSGGGIRSRDGYTF
J gene: TRBJ2-3; clone size: .; D gene: .; V gene: TRBV6-5; CDR3 DNA: TGTGCCAGCAGTTACGGCCAGGGCAGGGCAGATACGCAGTATTTT; CDR3 protein: CASSYGQGRADTQYF
J gene: TRBJ2-3; clone size: .; D gene: TRBD2; V gene: TRBV5-1; CDR3 DNA: TGCGCCAGCAGCTTATCGAGTAGCGGGCGCACAGATACGCAGTATTTT; CDR3 protein: CASSLSSSGRTDTQYF
J gene: TRBJ2-3; clone size: .; D gene: .; V gene: TRBV5-5; CDR3 DNA: TGTGCCAGCAGCTTCCGGGACTTGAGCACAGATACGCAGTATTTT; CDR3 protein: CASSFRDLSTDTQYF
J gene: TRBJ1-2; clone size: .; D gene: .; V gene: TRBV19; CDR3 DNA: TGTGCCAGTAGTATCGCAGGAAGCTATGGCTACACCTTC; CDR3 protein: CASSIAGSYGYTF
J gene: TRBJ1-2; clone size: .; D gene: TRBD1; V gene: TRBV19; CDR3 DNA: TGTGCCAGTAGTACAAAAAGGGACAGCGGTTATGGCTACACCTTC; CDR3 protein: CASSTKRDSGYGYTF
J gene: TRBJ2-7; clone size: .; D gene: .; V gene: TRBV5-5; CDR3 DNA: TGTGCCAGCAGCCGGTCTTCTGAGTCCGGTTACGAGCAGTACTTC; CDR3 protein: CASSRSSESGYEQYF
J gene: TRBJ2-3; clone size: few; D gene: .; V gene: TRBV5-6; CDR3 DNA: TGTGCCAGCAGCTTGGGAGAGACTAGCACAGATACGCAGTATTTT; CDR3 protein: CASSLGETSTDTQYF
J gene: TRBJ2-7; clone size: once; D gene: .; V gene: TRBV15; CDR3 DNA: TGTGCCACCAGCAGAGAACGTGGCTCCTACGAGCAGTACTTC; CDR3 protein: CATSRERGSYEQYF
J gene: TRBJ1-3; clone size: .; D gene: .; V gene: TRBV3-1/TRBV3-2; CDR3 DNA: TGTGCCAGCAGCCAAGGGGGTGCTGGAAACACCATATATTTT; CDR3 protein: CASSQGGAGNTIYF
J gene: TRBJ1-1; clone size: .; D gene: .; V gene: TRBV4-3; CDR3 DNA: TGCGCCAGCAGACTCGAACCGGGACACCAAAACACTGAAGCTTTCTTT; CDR3 protein: CASRLEPGHQNTEAFF
J gene: TRBJ1-3; clone size: .; D gene: TRBD1; V gene: TRBV27; CDR3 DNA: TGTGCCAGCAGAGGACAGGGGGCTGGAAACACCATATATTTT; CDR3 protein: CASRGQGAGNTIYF
J gene: TRBJ1-3; clone size: .; D gene: .; V gene: TRBV12-3/TRBV12-4; CDR3 DNA: TGTGCCAGCAGTTTCGGGGGAAACACCATATATTTT; CDR3 protein: CASSFGGNTIYF
J gene: TRBJ2-1; clone size: .; D gene: TRBD1; V gene: TRBV18; CDR3 DNA: TGTGCCAGCTCATCGCTACACCGGAGGACAGGGGACGACAATGAGCAGTTCTTC; CDR3 protein: CASSSLHRRTGDDNEQFF
J gene: TRBJ1-1; clone size: .; D gene: .; V gene: TRBV5-4; CDR3 DNA: TGTGCCAGCAGCTTTAACAGTAACACTGAAGCTTTCTTT; CDR3 protein: CASSFNSNTEAFF
J gene: TRBJ2-4; clone size: .; D gene: TRBD2; V gene: TRBV5-6; CDR3 DNA: TGTGCCAGCAGCCCAGGAGATAGCGGGGGGGTAGGCAAAAACATTCAGTACTTC; CDR3 protein: CASSPGDSGGVGKNIQYF
J gene: TRBJ1-3; clone size: .; D gene: .; V gene: TRBV18; CDR3 DNA: TGTGCCAGCTCACTGGTACTGTCTGGAAACACCATATATTTT; CDR3 protein: CASSLVLSGNTIYF
J gene: TRBJ1-1; clone size: .; D gene: .; V gene: TRBV6-1; CDR3 DNA: TGTGCCAGCAGTGAGCAACAGGCTATAACTGAAGCTTTCTTT; CDR3 protein: CASSEQQAITEAFF
J gene: TRBJ2-5; clone size: .; D gene: .; V gene: TRBV5-1; CDR3 DNA: TGCGCCAGCAGCCAGGATGTGGGGATCGAGACCCAGTACTTC; CDR3 protein: CASSQDVGIETQYF
J gene: TRBJ1-2; clone size: .; D gene: TRBD1; V gene: TRBV19; CDR3 DNA: TGTGCCAGTAGTGTACAGGGGGACGATTTCTTCTATGGCTACACCTTC; CDR3 protein: CASSVQGDDFFYGYTF
J gene: TRBJ1-5; clone size: once; D gene: .; V gene: TRBV6-1; CDR3 DNA: TGTGCCAGCAGTGGGGTAGGCAGGGCTTATAGCAATCAGCCCCAGCATTTT; CDR3 protein: CASSGVGRAYSNQPQHF
J gene: TRBJ1-5; clone size: once; D gene: .; V gene: TRBV28; CDR3 DNA: TGTGCCAGCAGTTTAGATTTCGGGGACACCAGCAATCAGCCCCAGCATTTT; CDR3 protein: CASSLDFGDTSNQPQHF
J gene: TRBJ1-1; clone size: .; D gene: .; V gene: TRBV29-1; CDR3 DNA: TGCAGCGTTGTATCATTTTTGAACACTGAAGCTTTCTTT; CDR3 protein: CSVVSFLNTEAFF
J gene: TRBJ2-5; clone size: .; D gene: .; V gene: TRBV7-6; CDR3 DNA: TGTGCCAGCAGCCAGGGAGGACGGGGCCAAGAGACCCAGTACTTC; CDR3 protein: CASSQGGRGQETQYF
J gene: TRBJ2-1; clone size: .; D gene: .; V gene: TRBV7-2; CDR3 DNA: TGTGCCAGCAGCCCCGTGGGCGACAGCTTTTACAATGAGCAGTTCTTC; CDR3 protein: CASSPVGDSFYNEQFF
J gene: TRBJ2-7; clone size: .; D gene: TRBD1; V gene: TRBV29-1; CDR3 DNA: TGCAGCGTCCTCTTGGGGGACAGGAATTACGAGCAGTACTTC; CDR3 protein: CSVLLGDRNYEQYF
J gene: TRBJ1-2; clone size: .; D gene: .; V gene: TRBV4-1; CDR3 DNA: TGCGCCAGCAGCCAAGTATCGGGGGCGGATTACACCTTC; CDR3 protein: CASSQVSGADYTF
J gene: TRBJ2-7; clone size: .; D gene: .; V gene: TRBV4-1; CDR3 DNA: TGCGCCAGCAGCCAAGAGATCAGGGTGGGCTACGAGCAGTACTTC; CDR3 protein: CASSQEIRVGYEQYF